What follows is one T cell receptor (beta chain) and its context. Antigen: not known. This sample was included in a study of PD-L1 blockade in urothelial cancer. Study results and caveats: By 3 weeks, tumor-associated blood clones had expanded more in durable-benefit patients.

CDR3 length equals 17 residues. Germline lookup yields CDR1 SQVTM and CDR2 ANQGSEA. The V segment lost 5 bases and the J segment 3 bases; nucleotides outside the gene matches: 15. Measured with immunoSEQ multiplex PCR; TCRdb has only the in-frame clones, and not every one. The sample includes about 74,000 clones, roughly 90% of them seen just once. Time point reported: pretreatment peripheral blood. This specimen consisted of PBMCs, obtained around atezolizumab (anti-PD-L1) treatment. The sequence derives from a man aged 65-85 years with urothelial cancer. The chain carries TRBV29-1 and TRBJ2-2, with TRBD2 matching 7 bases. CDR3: CSVQGPFGGGDTGELFF. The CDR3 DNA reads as TGCAGCGTTCAAGGGCCGTTCGGTGGGGGGGACACCGGGGAGCTGTTTTTT.